This T cell receptor beta chain appears in the sequencing data of a study of T cells in women clearing cervical HPV infection. Across the study: Controls gave blood once infection was undetectable; cases at lesion identification. HLA type could not be excluded as a confounder.

In the case of this clone: Antigen unknown. The observed sequence ends 3 residues before the CDR3 terminus, with the missing tail filled in from the germline J gene. This sample also contains other DNA sequences that code for the same CDR3.

V was pared by 7 bases and J by 2 bases, with 15 bases between. The CDR3 has 15 residues. Germline values: CDR1 LNHDA, CDR2 SQIVND (reference sequence). The study, taken as a whole, reports: CIN3+ cases had significantly higher TCR repertoire richness than controls, but evenness did not differ.

Only in-frame clones appear in the TCRdb table, and some are missing; sequencing was by immunoSEQ multiplex PCR. The sample is made up of more than 20,000 clones, and the top ten hold 3.5% to 4.5% of it. The chain is built from TRBV19 and TRBJ1-3, with D possibly matching TRBD1 (6 bases). The sequencing input was blood buffy coat. The clonotype was recovered from a woman aged 18-70 years with a cervical HPV16 infection that either progressed to CIN3+ or cleared (not recorded which). CDR3 DNA, as far as it was read: TGTGCCAGTACCCTCCGGACAGAAACTGGAAACACC. Amino acid sequence: CASTLRTETGNT. The entire CDR3 protein is CASTLRTETGNTIYF.